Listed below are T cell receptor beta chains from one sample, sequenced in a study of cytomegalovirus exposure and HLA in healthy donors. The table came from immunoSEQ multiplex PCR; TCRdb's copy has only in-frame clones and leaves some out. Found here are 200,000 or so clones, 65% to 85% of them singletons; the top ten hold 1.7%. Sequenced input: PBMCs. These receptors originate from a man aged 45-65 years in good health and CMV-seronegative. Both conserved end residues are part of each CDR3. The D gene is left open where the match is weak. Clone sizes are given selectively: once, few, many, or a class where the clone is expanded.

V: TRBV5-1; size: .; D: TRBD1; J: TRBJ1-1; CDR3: CASSLYDRDTEAFF; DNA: TGCGCCAGCAGCCTATACGACAGGGACACTGAAGCTTTCTTT
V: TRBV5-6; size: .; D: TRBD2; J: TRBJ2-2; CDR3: CASSPGLAGLNTGELFF; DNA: TGTGCCAGCAGCCCGGGACTAGCGGGACTGAACACCGGGGAGCTGTTTTTT
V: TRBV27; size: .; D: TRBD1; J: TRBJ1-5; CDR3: CASSPGQGGQPQHF; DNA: TGTGCCAGCAGTCCGGGACAGGGTGGTCAGCCCCAGCATTTT
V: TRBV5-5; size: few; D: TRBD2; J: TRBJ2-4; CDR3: CASSGGLAPNIQYF; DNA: TGTGCCAGCAGCGGCGGACTAGCGCCAAACATTCAGTACTTC
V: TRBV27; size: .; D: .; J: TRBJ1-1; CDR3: CASRRSTTEAFF; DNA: TGTGCCAGCAGGAGGTCGACCACTGAAGCTTTCTTT
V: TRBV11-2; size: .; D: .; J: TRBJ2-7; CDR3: CASRPQSPSNEQYF; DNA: TGTGCCAGCCGCCCACAGAGTCCTTCTAACGAGCAGTACTTC
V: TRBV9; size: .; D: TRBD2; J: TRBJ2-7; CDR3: CASSVGTSGREWQYF; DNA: TGTGCCAGCAGCGTAGGGACTAGCGGGAGGGAATGGCAGTACTTC
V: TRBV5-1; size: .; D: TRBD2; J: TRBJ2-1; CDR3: CASSAGTSGWYNEQFF; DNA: TGCGCCAGCAGCGCCGGGACTAGCGGGTGGTACAATGAGCAGTTCTTC
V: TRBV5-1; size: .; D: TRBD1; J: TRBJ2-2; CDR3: CASSLERVQGYTGELFF; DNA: TGCGCCAGCAGCTTGGAACGGGTACAGGGGTACACCGGGGAGCTGTTTTTT
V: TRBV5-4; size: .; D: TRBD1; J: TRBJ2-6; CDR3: CASTTGAFSGANVLTF; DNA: TGTGCCAGCACGACAGGGGCTTTCTCTGGGGCCAACGTCCTGACTTTC
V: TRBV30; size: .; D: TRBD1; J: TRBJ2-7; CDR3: CAGGQGSYEQYF; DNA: TGTGCCGGGGGACAGGGGTCCTACGAGCAGTACTTC
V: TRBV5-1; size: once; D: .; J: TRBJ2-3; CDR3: CASSSPGLNNIPPPTDTQYF; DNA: TGCGCCAGCAGCTCCCCGGGACTCAATAATATCCCCCCGCCCACAGATACGCAGTATTTT
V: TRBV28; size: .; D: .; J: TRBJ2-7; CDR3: CASSFGSSYEQYF; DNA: TGTGCCAGCAGTTTTGGTAGCTCCTACGAGCAGTACTTC
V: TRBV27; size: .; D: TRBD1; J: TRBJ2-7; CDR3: CASSLQGAYEQYF; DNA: TGTGCCAGCAGTTTACAGGGGGCCTACGAGCAGTACTTC
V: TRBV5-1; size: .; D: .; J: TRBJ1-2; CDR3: CASSLESLGGEGYTF; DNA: TGCGCCAGCAGCTTGGAAAGCCTCGGGGGAGAGGGCTACACCTTC
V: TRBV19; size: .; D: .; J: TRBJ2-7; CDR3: CASSIVTDPHEQYF; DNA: TGTGCCAGTAGTATCGTGACAGATCCCCACGAGCAGTACTTC
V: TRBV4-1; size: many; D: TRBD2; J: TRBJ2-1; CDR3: CASSQGTSGSYNEQFF; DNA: TGCGCCAGCAGCCAAGGGACTAGCGGTTCCTACAATGAGCAGTTCTTC
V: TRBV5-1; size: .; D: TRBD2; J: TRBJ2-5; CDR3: CASSLGGLAGEGETQYF; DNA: TGCGCCAGCAGCTTGGGTGGACTAGCGGGAGAGGGAGAGACCCAGTACTTC
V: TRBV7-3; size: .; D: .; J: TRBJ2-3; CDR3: CASSLVSSVGTDTQYF; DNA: TGTGCCAGCAGCTTAGTATCTAGCGTGGGCACAGATACGCAGTATTTT
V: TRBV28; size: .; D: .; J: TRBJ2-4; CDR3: CASSLRGILQNIQYF; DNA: TGTGCCAGCAGTTTACGCGGGATCCTCCAAAACATTCAGTACTTC
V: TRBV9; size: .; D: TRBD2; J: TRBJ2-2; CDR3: CASSSFAGGPNTGELFF; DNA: TGTGCCAGCAGCTCGTTCGCGGGAGGGCCGAACACCGGGGAGCTGTTTTTT
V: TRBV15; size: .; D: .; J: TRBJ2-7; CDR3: CATRRGFLDEQYF; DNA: TGTGCCACCAGAAGGGGTTTTTTGGACGAGCAGTACTTC
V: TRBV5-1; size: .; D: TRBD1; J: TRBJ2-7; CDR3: CASSAGTGASEQYF; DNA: TGCGCCAGCAGCGCCGGGACAGGGGCTTCCGAGCAGTACTTC
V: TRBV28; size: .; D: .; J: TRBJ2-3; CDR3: CASRDSSTDTQYF; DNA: TGTGCCAGCAGGGACAGTAGCACAGATACGCAGTATTTT
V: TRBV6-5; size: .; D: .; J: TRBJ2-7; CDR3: CASSYTGDGVEQYF; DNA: TGTGCCAGCAGTTACACCGGGGATGGTGTCGAGCAGTACTTC
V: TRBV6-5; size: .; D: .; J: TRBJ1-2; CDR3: CASRTGINYGYTF; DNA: TGTGCCAGCAGGACAGGAATAAACTATGGCTACACCTTC
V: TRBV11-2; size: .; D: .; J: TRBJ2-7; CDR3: CASSAGLKYEQYF; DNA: TGTGCCAGCAGCGCGGGACTGAAGTACGAGCAGTACTTC
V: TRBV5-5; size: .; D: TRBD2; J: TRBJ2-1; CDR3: CASQKRLADLIEQFF; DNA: TGTGCCAGCCAAAAGAGGCTAGCGGACCTAATTGAGCAGTTCTTC
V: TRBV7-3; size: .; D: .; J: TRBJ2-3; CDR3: CASSFNSGTDTQYF; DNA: TGTGCCAGCAGCTTTAATTCGGGCACAGATACGCAGTATTTT
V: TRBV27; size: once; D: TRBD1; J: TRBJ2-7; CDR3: CASSSFGTGIHEQYF; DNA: TGTGCCAGCAGTTCCTTCGGGACAGGGATCCACGAGCAGTACTTC
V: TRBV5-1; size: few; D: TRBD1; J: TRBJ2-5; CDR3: CASSLAGTVETQYF; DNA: TGCGCCAGCAGCTTGGCCGGGACAGTAGAGACCCAGTACTTC
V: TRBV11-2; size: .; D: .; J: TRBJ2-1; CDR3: CASSLDPAGREQFF; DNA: TGTGCCAGCAGCTTAGATCCCGCGGGACGGGAGCAGTTCTTC
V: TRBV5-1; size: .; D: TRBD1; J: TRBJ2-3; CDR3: CASSLAGQGAYTQYF; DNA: TGCGCCAGCAGCTTGGCCGGACAGGGGGCGTATACGCAGTATTTT
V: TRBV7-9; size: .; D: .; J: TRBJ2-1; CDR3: CASSPAPRAGANNEQFF; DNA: TGTGCCAGCAGCCCAGCTCCTAGGGCAGGGGCTAACAATGAGCAGTTCTTC